The clone carrying this T cell receptor beta chain was counted a single time. The antigen is undetermined. These data originate in a study of shared clonotypes between healthy human individuals. Overall study results and limits: A small donor pool kept down the genetic and exposure-history diversity that was represented.

Deep level was the assay's run setting. Method: immunoSEQ multiplex PCR; TCRdb's copy keeps in-frame clones and lacks some. The profile covers 450,000 to 600,000 clones, with about four fifths appearing a single time and over 10% taken by the ten largest. The CDR3 is made up of 13 amino acids. V lost 0 bases to trimming and J lost 8 bases, with 7 bases between them. Per the germline V gene, CDR1 is LNHNV and CDR2 is YYDKDF (reference sequence). Material: PBMCs. This chain connects TRBV15 to TRBJ1-4; D gene ambiguous. This receptor was obtained from a woman in her forties in good health. Some clones in this sample may be carry-over from other donors' samples. The CDR3 nucleotides read TGTGCCACCAGCAGAGATCTTCAGGAAAAACTGTTTTTT. This translates into CATSRDLQEKLFF.